This T cell receptor beta chain was recorded in a study of T cell repertoires in cytomegalovirus infection. Study conclusions and caveats: The study found HLA-C-restricted CMV-specific TCR beta clonotypes dominating the ex vivo response.

Note on this clonotype: Its specificity is unknown.

MiXCR was run by TCRdb on the reads, yielding one entry per CDR3 protein. The sample records roughly 230,000 distinct CDR3 sequences, roughly 6.5% being singletons. The V gene's germline CDR1 is MGHRA and CDR2 YSYEKL. Trimming left V 1 base short and J 5 bases short, with 18 bases between. CDR3 length: 17 amino acids. The TCR was taken from a human donor in good health (CMV status not recorded). Some clones in this sample may be carry-over from other donors' samples. This rearrangement joins TRBV4-1 to TRBJ1-5; D might be TRBD1 (6 bases). Sequencing was carried out using PBMCs. Here the CDR3 reads CASSQGVGGDKDQPQHF. In nucleotides, the CDR3 is TGCGCCAGCAGCCAAGGTGTGGGGGGGGACAAAGATCAGCCCCAGCATTTT.